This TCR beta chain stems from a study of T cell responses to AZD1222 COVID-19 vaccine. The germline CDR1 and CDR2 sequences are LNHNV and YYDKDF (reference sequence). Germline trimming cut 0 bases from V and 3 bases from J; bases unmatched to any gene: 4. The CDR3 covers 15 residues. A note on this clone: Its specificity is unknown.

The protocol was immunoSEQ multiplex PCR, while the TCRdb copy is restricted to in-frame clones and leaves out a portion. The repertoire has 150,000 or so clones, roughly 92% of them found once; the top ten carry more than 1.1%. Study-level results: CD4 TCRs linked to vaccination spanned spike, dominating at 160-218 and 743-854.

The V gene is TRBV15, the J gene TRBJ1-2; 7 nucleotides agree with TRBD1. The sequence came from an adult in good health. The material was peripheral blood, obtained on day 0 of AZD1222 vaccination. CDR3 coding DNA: TGTGCCACCAGCAGAGACCGACAGGGTTACTATGGCTACACCTTC. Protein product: CATSRDRQGYYGYTF.